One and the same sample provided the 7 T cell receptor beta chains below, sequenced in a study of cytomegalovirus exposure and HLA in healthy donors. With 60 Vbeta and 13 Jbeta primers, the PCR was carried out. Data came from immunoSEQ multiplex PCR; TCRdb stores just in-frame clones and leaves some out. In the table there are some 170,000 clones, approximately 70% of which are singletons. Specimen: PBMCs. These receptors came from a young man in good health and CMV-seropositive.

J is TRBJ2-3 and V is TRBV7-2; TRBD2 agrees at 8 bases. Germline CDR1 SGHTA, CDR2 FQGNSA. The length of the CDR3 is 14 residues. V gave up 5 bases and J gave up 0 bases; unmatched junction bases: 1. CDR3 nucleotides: TGTGCCAGCAGCCGACTAGCGAGCACAGATACGCAGTATTTT. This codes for CASSRLASTDTQYF.

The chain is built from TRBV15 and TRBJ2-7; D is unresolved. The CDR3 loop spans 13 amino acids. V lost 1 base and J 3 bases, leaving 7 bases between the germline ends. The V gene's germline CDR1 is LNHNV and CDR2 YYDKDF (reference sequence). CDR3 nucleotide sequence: TGTGCCACCAGCAGAGGGGCAGGCTACGAGCAGTACGTC. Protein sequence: CATSRGAGYEQYV.

DNA of the CDR3: TGTGCCGGGCCATACGGTCAGTTCCAGTTCTTC. Protein: CAGPYGQFQFF. The chain combines TRBV7-4 with TRBJ2-1; unclear D gene. V lost 11 bases and J 13 bases, leaving 18 bases between the germline ends. Germline CDR1 SGHVT, CDR2 SQSDAQ. This CDR3 comprises 11 residues.

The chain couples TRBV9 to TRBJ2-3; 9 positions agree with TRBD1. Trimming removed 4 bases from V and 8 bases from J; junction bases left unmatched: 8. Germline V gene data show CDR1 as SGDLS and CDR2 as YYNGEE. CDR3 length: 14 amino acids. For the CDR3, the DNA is TGTGCCAGCAGCCCTCGGACAGGGGAGCGTACGCAGTATTTT. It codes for CASSPRTGERTQYF.

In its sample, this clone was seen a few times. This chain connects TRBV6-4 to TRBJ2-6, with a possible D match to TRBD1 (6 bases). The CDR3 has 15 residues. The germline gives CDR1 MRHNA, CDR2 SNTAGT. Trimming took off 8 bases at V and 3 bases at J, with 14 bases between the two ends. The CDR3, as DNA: TGTGCCAGCTCCCTCAACAGGGATGGGGCCAACGTCCTGACTTTC. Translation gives CASSLNRDGANVLTF.

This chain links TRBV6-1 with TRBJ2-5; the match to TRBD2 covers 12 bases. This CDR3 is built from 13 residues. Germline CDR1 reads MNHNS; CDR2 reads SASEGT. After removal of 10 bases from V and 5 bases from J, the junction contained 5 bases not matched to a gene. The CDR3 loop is CATRLAGVETQYF. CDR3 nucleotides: TGTGCCACAAGACTAGCGGGAGTTGAGACCCAGTACTTC.

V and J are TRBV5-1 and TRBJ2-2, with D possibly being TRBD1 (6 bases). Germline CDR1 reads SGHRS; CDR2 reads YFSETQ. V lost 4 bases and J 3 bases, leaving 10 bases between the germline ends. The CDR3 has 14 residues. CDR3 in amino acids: CASSADRDTGELFF. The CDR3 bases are TGCGCCAGCAGCGCGGACAGAGACACCGGGGAGCTGTTTTTT.